The T cell receptor beta chain under discussion was sequenced for a study of T cells in Graves' hyperthyroidism and ophthalmopathy. Comment on this clonotype: Its target is not known.

With V trimmed by 3 bases and J by 7 bases, 9 bases remained unmatched. The CDR3 has 16 residues. CDR1 and CDR2 (germline): MGHDK, SYGVNS. Researchers took RNA transcripts and amplified the TCR beta CDR3 regions from them. The HTBI set primed first-round TCR CDR3 RT-PCR. TCRdb analysed the multiplex PCR reads with MiXCR anew, one entry per CDR3 protein. The sample records more than 550,000 distinct CDR3 sequences, less than 45% being singletons. Study-wide findings and caveats: Through a model of 13 V-J features, ophthalmopathy was separated from stable hyperthyroidism.

The sample was peripheral blood or thyroid tissue (not recorded which). The chain recombines TRBV25-1 with TRBJ1-5; 10 bases agree with TRBD1. The sequence was obtained from an adult man with Graves' disease, either hyperthyroidism or ophthalmopathy (not recorded which). The CDR3 protein is CASSDGTGAGHQPQHF. As DNA, the CDR3 is TGTGCCAGCAGTGACGGGACAGGGGCAGGACACCAGCCCCAGCATTTT.